These T cell receptor beta chains were read from a single sample in a study of T cell clonotyping in hematopoietic cell transplantation. Method: immunoSEQ multiplex PCR; TCRdb's copy keeps in-frame clones and lacks some. The sample lists about 41,000 clones; 75% to 90% were seen once. Sequencing used peripheral blood mononuclear cells, obtained before stem cell transplant. Receptors originate from a man in his sixties with acute myeloid leukemia. Some clones in this sample may be carry-over from other donors' samples. Each CDR3 is given with its conserved first and last residue. The order of the fields is D gene, clone size, J gene, V gene, CDR3 DNA, CDR3 protein. The D gene is left open where the match is weak. The size of a clone is reported for some rows only, either as once, few or many, or as a class for expanded clones.

>.|.|TRBJ1-5|TRBV7-3
TGTGCCAGCAGCCCAGCGGTGTCGGTGGAGCCCCAGCATTTT
CASSPAVSVEPQHF
>.|.|TRBJ1-2|TRBV19
TGTGCCAGTAGTCCCGACAGGCCGATGAGGGGAGATGGCTACACCTTC
CASSPDRPMRGDGYTF
>.|.|TRBJ2-5|TRBV7-2
TGTGCCAGCAGCTTAGCGGGGATTCAAGAGACCCAGTACTTC
CASSLAGIQETQYF
>.|.|TRBJ2-7|TRBV21-1
TGTGCCAGCGGATCCCACTGGACAGGGCCTTTCTACGAGCAGTACTTC
CASGSHWTGPFYEQYF
>.|.|TRBJ2-5|TRBV2
TGTGCCGGAGGAAGAGGAGAGACCCAGTACTTC
CAGGRGETQYF
>.|.|TRBJ1-3|TRBV7-9
TGTGCCAGCAGCTTGGGTGGACTTGGAAACACCATATATTTT
CASSLGGLGNTIYF
>TRBD1|.|TRBJ2-7|TRBV6-5
TGTGCCAGCAGTTACTCGACCCAGGGGGCCTACGAGCAGTACTTC
CASSYSTQGAYEQYF
>TRBD2|.|TRBJ2-4|TRBV5-6
TGTGCCAGCAGCTCCATTCTAGCGGGGGGGCAAGGCAAAAACATTCAGTACTTC
CASSSILAGGQGKNIQYF
>.|.|TRBJ2-6|TRBV5-1
TGCGCCAGCAGCTTGGGTTTCGGCGGACCTGGGGCCAACGTCCTGACTTTC
CASSLGFGGPGANVLTF
>.|.|TRBJ2-7|TRBV19
TGTGCCAGTGGGGGGGGCGGGTACGAGCAGTACTTC
CASGGGGYEQYF
>.|once|TRBJ1-1|TRBV30
TGTGCCTGGAGTCAGGGCTCCATGAACACTGAAGCTTTCTTT
CAWSQGSMNTEAFF
>.|.|TRBJ2-7|TRBV5-1
TGCGCCAGCAGCATGGACAGTTACGAGCAGTACTTC
CASSMDSYEQYF
>.|.|TRBJ1-6|TRBV2
TGTGCCAGCAGTGTCCCTAATTCACCCCTCCACTTT
CASSVPNSPLHF
>.|.|TRBJ2-7|TRBV27
TGTGCCAGCAGCCCACTCGGGCCTGGGGAGCAGTACTTC
CASSPLGPGEQYF